The 13 T cell receptor beta chains below come from one sample, sequenced in a study of blood T cell repertoires in COVID-19. Data came from immunoSEQ multiplex PCR; TCRdb stores just in-frame clones and leaves some out. The sample carries some 120,000 clones, over 75% recorded once. Material for sequencing was peripheral blood. Every receptor here comes from a man aged 45-60 years with acute or convalescent COVID-19.

This clone was counted a single time. V is TRBV29-1 and J is TRBJ2-7; TRBD1 agrees at 8 bases. This CDR3 contains 12 residues. Losses at the gene ends were 7 bases for V and 7 bases for J; bases not matched to a gene: 9. In germline, CDR1 is SQVTM, CDR2 ANQGSEA. The CDR3 sequence is CSGLTGGREQYF. In DNA form, the CDR3 reads TGCAGCGGACTTACAGGGGGTAGGGAGCAGTACTTC.

The gene calls are TRBV7-9 and TRBJ2-7; weak D call: TRBD2 (6 bases). Trimming took off 1 base at V and 6 bases at J, with 16 bases between the two ends. Germline V CDR1 and CDR2: SEHNR, FQNEAQ (reference sequence). The CDR3 length is 15 residues. CDR3 nucleotide sequence: TGTGCCAGCAGCTTAGGAGTGACTAGTCTAGGCGAGCAGTACTTC. Protein product: CASSLGVTSLGEQYF.

CDR3: CASSAPWPSGNTIYF. CDR3 DNA: TGTGCCAGCAGTGCCCCCTGGCCATCTGGAAACACCATATATTTT. The chain carries TRBV25-1 and TRBJ1-3; D not certain. The V end was cut by 4 bases, the J end by 1 base, with 11 bases between. Germline CDR1 and CDR2: MGHDK and SYGVNS. The CDR3 has 15 amino acids.

This clone was observed once. This sequence joins TRBV9 and TRBJ2-7; D not certain. The CDR3 is 14 residues long. The germline V gene has CDR1 SGDLS and CDR2 YYNGEE. Trimming took 2 bases from V and 2 from J, leaving 11 bases between them. This CDR3 is CASSVTPRPYEQYF. In DNA form, the CDR3 reads TGTGCCAGCAGCGTGACCCCCAGGCCCTACGAGCAGTACTTC.

The gene calls are TRBV4-1 and TRBJ1-2; the D is unclear. The length of the CDR3 is 14 residues. Germline CDR1 is MGHRA and CDR2 is YSYEKL. Trimming pared 5 bases from V and 1 base from J, leaving 11 bases between. Written as DNA, the CDR3 is TGCGCCAGCAGCGCCGACGGAGTTAACTATGGCTACACCTTC. This translates into CASSADGVNYGYTF.

CDR3 protein: CASSPRGGASGNTIYF. CDR3 sequence (DNA): TGTGCCAGCAGCCCCCGCGGGGGGGCGTCTGGAAACACCATATATTTT. The chain employs TRBV3-1 (or the pseudogene TRBV3-2) and TRBJ1-3; maybe TRBD1 (6 bases). Germline CDR1 and CDR2: LGHDT and YNNKEL (reference sequence). The length of the CDR3 is 16 residues. The V gene lost 4 bases and the J gene lost 1 base, with 14 bases spanning the gap.

The chain recombines TRBV5-5 with TRBJ1-4; 9 nucleotides agree with TRBD1. The V and J ends lost 4 bases and 5 bases, in that order; junction bases with no gene match: 3. Germline CDR1 is SGHKS and CDR2 is YYEKEE (reference sequence). The CDR3 is made up of 14 amino acids. The CDR3 bases are TGTGCCAGCAGCAGCGGGACAGGGAATGAAAAACTGTTTTTT. Protein: CASSSGTGNEKLFF.

J is TRBJ2-3 and V is TRBV11-3; 11 nucleotides match TRBD2. The junction had 11 bases not matched to a gene; V was cut back by 8 bases and J by 1 base. Germline CDR1 reads SGHNT; CDR2 reads YENEEA. CDR3 size: 17 residues. The CDR3: CASSRGFSGGGTDTQYF. The CDR3 DNA follows: TGTGCCAGCTCGCGCGGCTTTAGCGGGGGGGGCACAGATACGCAGTATTTT.

The chain links TRBV29-1 to TRBJ1-4; D unclear. Trimming removed 8 bases at V and 6 bases at J, with 16 bases between. CDR1 and CDR2 (germline): SQVTM, ANQGSEA. There are 13 residues in the CDR3. CDR3 sequence (DNA): TGCAGCCCTGATGGAGGGAGGGATGAAAAACTGTTTTTT. This translates into CSPDGGRDEKLFF.

J is TRBJ1-2 and V is TRBV9; TRBD1 matches 7 bases. Germline V gene sequence: CDR1 SGDLS, CDR2 YYNGEE. The CDR3 has 15 amino acids. V lost 3 bases to trimming and J lost 4 bases; unmatched junction nucleotides: 9. CDR3 protein: CASSAPQTGTYGYTF. The CDR3 nucleotides read TGTGCCAGCAGCGCACCACAGACAGGGACCTATGGCTACACCTTC.

DNA for the CDR3: TGCGCCAGCAGCTTGGCTAGTCCACAAGAGACCCAGTACTTC. Translated, it gives CASSLASPQETQYF. The chain employs TRBV5-1 and TRBJ2-5; D remains unclear. The CDR3 is made up of 14 amino acids. Trimming left V 0 bases short and J 2 bases short, with 8 bases between. Germline CDR1 is SGHRS and CDR2 is YFSETQ.

This clone was recorded once. The V call is TRBV7-2, the J call TRBJ2-3, with 7 bases fitting TRBD2. The CDR3 has 16 amino acids. Germline CDR1 is SGHTA and CDR2 is FQGNSA. J lost 1 base, V lost 3 bases, and 7 bases had no gene match. CDR3: CASSFLGRAGTDTQYF. Here the CDR3 DNA reads TGTGCCAGCAGCTTCCTGGGGAGGGCCGGCACAGATACGCAGTATTTT.

The chain combines TRBV6-1 with TRBJ1-6, with D possibly matching TRBD1 (5 bases). The CDR3 is 13 amino acids. In germline, CDR1 is MNHNS, CDR2 SASEGT. V was clipped by 2 bases and J by 17 bases, with 16 bases between them. In DNA form, the CDR3 reads TGTGCCAGCAGTGAAACCTTATTAGGGGAAATCCACTTT. As protein: CASSETLLGEIHF.